Shown below are 21 T cell receptor beta chains from a single sample sequenced in a study of monozygotic twins with cystic fibrosis. Sequenced by immunoSEQ multiplex PCR; TCRdb stores in-frame clones only, minus some. The data contain about 20,000 clones, about 90% of them singletons. The specimen was blood. Every receptor here comes from a girl aged 2-10 years with cystic fibrosis.

The J gene is TRBJ2-3, the V gene TRBV6-5; 12 bases match TRBD1. CDR1 is MNHEY, CDR2 SVGAGI, per germline. The CDR3 is made up of 15 amino acids. The V segment lost 6 bases and the J segment 4 bases; nucleotides outside the gene matches: 5. DNA of the CDR3: TGTGCCAGCAGCGGGACAGGGGGCGGCGCAGATACGCAGTATTTT. This translates into CASSGTGGGADTQYF.

This chain uses TRBV19 with TRBJ1-1, with 9 bases aligning to TRBD1. The CDR3 loop spans 20 amino acids. In germline, CDR1 is LNHDA, CDR2 SQIVND (reference sequence). The trim removed 1 base at V and 3 bases at J, leaving 18 bases unmatched. The CDR3 nucleotides are TGTGCCAGTAGTATAGCTGGGGAGAGGACAGGGGAGCCGGGGGACACTGAAGCTTTCTTT. Translating gives CASSIAGERTGEPGDTEAFF.

The V and J genes are TRBV5-6 and TRBJ2-1, with D possibly matching TRBD1 (5 bases). In germline, CDR1 is SGHDT, CDR2 YYEEEE. CDR3 length: 11 amino acids. Trimming cost V 5 bases and J 10 bases, with 10 bases left between them. The CDR3 DNA is TGTGCCAGCAGACGCCGACAGGAGCAGTTCTTC. Protein sequence: CASRRRQEQFF.

The count of this clone is one. This chain joins TRBV7-9 and TRBJ1-1, with TRBD1 as a possible D gene (5 bases). Trimming stripped 5 bases from V and 10 bases from J, with 14 bases between. Germline loops: CDR1 SEHNR, CDR2 FQNEAQ (reference sequence). The CDR3 extends over 12 amino acids. CDR3 nucleotides: TGTGCCAGCAGCCCAGACAGCGCGGGAGCTTTCTTT. This codes for CASSPDSAGAFF.

This rearrangement joins TRBV19 to TRBJ2-1, with TRBD2 identical over 8 bases. CDR1 LNHDA and CDR2 SQIVND come from the germline V gene (reference sequence). The CDR3 is 14 residues long. With 7 bases clipped from V and 5 bases from J, the junction kept 7 bases outside the gene matches. As DNA, the CDR3 is TGTGCCAGTAAAGGGGGACTAGACCACAATGAGCAGTTCTTC. It is translated as CASKGGLDHNEQFF.

The chain joins TRBV6-1 to TRBJ1-2, with a weak D call TRBD1 (5 bases). The CDR3 loop spans 13 amino acids. V dropped 6 bases and J dropped 4 bases, with 12 bases sitting between them. Germline V gene lookup returns CDR1 MNHNS and CDR2 SASEGT. CDR3 amino acids: CASRPAGTYGYTF. The CDR3 DNA reads as TGTGCCAGCAGGCCCGCGGGGACCTATGGCTACACCTTC.

The genes are TRBV6-6 and TRBJ2-2; D possibly corresponds to TRBD1 (5 bases). CDR3 length: 15 amino acids. V lost 8 bases to trimming and J lost 6 bases, with 19 bases between them. Germline CDR1 and CDR2: MNHNY and SVGAGI (reference sequence). CDR3 amino acids: CASLPYVGVPGELFF. Written as DNA, the CDR3 is TGTGCCAGCCTGCCATACGTAGGGGTCCCCGGGGAGCTGTTTTTT.

The chain recombines TRBV9 with TRBJ2-7; 9 positions match TRBD2. The CDR3 covers 13 residues. After removal of 5 bases from V and 3 bases from J, the junction contained 3 bases not matched to a gene. In germline, CDR1 is SGDLS, CDR2 YYNGEE. The CDR3 region has the DNA TGTGCCAGCAGTAGCGGGAGCTACTACGAGCAGTACTTC. Translation gives CASSSGSYYEQYF.

This rearrangement joins TRBV7-9 to TRBJ2-3; D ambiguous. This CDR3 has 12 amino acids. V lost 5 bases and J 6 bases, leaving 9 bases between the germline ends. Germline values: CDR1 SEHNR, CDR2 FQNEAQ (reference sequence). In DNA, the CDR3 is TGTGCCAGCAGCCCGACGGCTGATACGCAGTATTTT. Its protein product is CASSPTADTQYF.

V and J are TRBV6-1 and TRBJ1-4; D is uncertain. There are 15 residues in the CDR3. Per germline, CDR1 MNHNS and CDR2 SASEGT. Trimming left V 1 base short and J 1 base short, with 7 bases between. The CDR3 sequence is CASSEGEGTNEKLFF. The CDR3 nucleotides are TGTGCCAGCAGTGAAGGAGAGGGAACTAATGAAAAACTGTTTTTT.

J is TRBJ1-6 and V is TRBV7-9; D might be TRBD1 (6 bases). Germline CDR1 and CDR2: SEHNR and FQNEAQ (reference sequence). Trimming cost V 4 bases and J 5 bases, with 15 bases left between them. This CDR3 has 16 amino acids. The CDR3 is CASSSARTEDNSPLHF. CDR3 nucleotides: TGTGCCAGCAGCTCAGCCAGGACAGAGGATAATTCACCCCTCCACTTT.

This clone was observed once. This sequence joins TRBV6-4 and TRBJ1-2, with TRBD1 as a possible D gene (6 bases). Germline loops: CDR1 MRHNA, CDR2 SNTAGT. V lost 0 bases, J lost 7 bases, and 15 bases lay in between. The CDR3 contains 15 residues. CDR3 DNA sequence: TGTGCCAGCAGTGACTCTGAGGGGGTGACCGGTGGCTACACCTTC. Translated: CASSDSEGVTGGYTF.

This clone occurred a few times. This chain joins TRBV4-1 and TRBJ2-7, with 7 bases fitting TRBD1. V lost 2 bases to trimming and J lost 0 bases; unmatched junction nucleotides: 4. The germline gives CDR1 MGHRA, CDR2 YSYEKL. The length of the CDR3 is 15 residues. CDR3 sequence: CASSQTGTASYEQYF. CDR3 nucleotides: TGCGCCAGCAGCCAAACGGGGACAGCCTCCTACGAGCAGTACTTC.

This sequence joins TRBV4-3 and TRBJ2-7, with 8 bases identical to TRBD2. The CDR3 covers 14 residues. Looked up from germline, CDR1 is LGHNA and CDR2 is YSLEER. V shed 4 bases, J shed 3 bases, and the junction held 5 bases outside the gene matches. The CDR3 region has the DNA TGCGCCAGCAGCCTGGGACTAGAGGTCTACGAGCAGTACTTC. It encodes CASSLGLEVYEQYF.

This chain connects TRBV29-1 to TRBJ1-1; D is unresolved. CDR1 is SQVTM and CDR2 is ANQGSEA in the germline V gene. The V end was cut by 2 bases, the J end by 0 bases, with 7 bases between. CDR3 length: 13 amino acids. CDR3 DNA sequence: TGCAGCGTTGAACCGGGAATGAACACTGAAGCTTTCTTT. Protein product: CSVEPGMNTEAFF.

The chain has TRBV4-3 and TRBJ1-5; a possible D gene is TRBD1 (5 bases). The CDR3 length is 14 residues. From germline, CDR1 is LGHNA and CDR2 YSLEER. Trimming took off 5 bases at V and 4 bases at J, with 12 bases between the two ends. As DNA, the CDR3 is TGCGCCAGCAGCGAAACGGGGGAAAATCAGCCCCAGCATTTT. Translation: CASSETGENQPQHF.

J is TRBJ2-5 and V is TRBV2; either TRBD1 or TRBD2 may supply D (5 bases each). V was trimmed by 6 bases and J by 5 bases, leaving 13 bases between them. Germline V CDR1 and CDR2: SNHLY, FYNNEI. The CDR3 length is 13 residues. The CDR3 here is CASRVSRDETQYF. For the CDR3, the DNA is TGTGCCAGCAGGGTGTCTCGGGACGAGACCCAGTACTTC. Full variable domain (missing parts from reference TRBV2 and TRBJ2-5): EPEVTQTPSHQVTQMGQEVILRCVPISNHLYFYWYRQILGQKVEFLVSFYNNEISEKSEIFDDQFSVERPDGSNFTLKIRSTKLEDSAMYFCASRVSRDETQYFGPGTRLLVL.

This chain links TRBV6-5 with TRBJ1-1, with D perhaps matching TRBD1 (6 bases). Per the germline V gene, CDR1 is MNHEY and CDR2 is SVGAGI. V was cut by 0 bases and J by 0 bases, with 11 bases left in between. The CDR3 has 16 amino acids. Here the CDR3 DNA reads TGTGCCAGCAGTTACTCGATGTACAGGGTGAACACTGAAGCTTTCTTT. It specifies CASSYSMYRVNTEAFF.

This chain's CDR3 is CATSQGLANNEQFF. The CDR3 DNA is TGTGCCACCTCCCAGGGGCTAGCAAACAATGAGCAGTTCTTC. The gene calls are TRBV13 and TRBJ2-1; a possible D gene is TRBD1 (6 bases). Germline V gene sequence: CDR1 PRHDT, CDR2 FYEKMQ (reference sequence). This CDR3 has 14 residues. Trimming removed 10 bases from V and 5 bases from J, with 18 bases in between.

V usage is TRBV19 and J usage is TRBJ1-2, with D hard to call. CDR1 LNHDA and CDR2 SQIVND come from the germline V gene (reference sequence). The CDR3 extends over 14 amino acids. Trimming cost V 1 base and J 6 bases, with 12 bases left between them. CDR3 sequence (DNA): TGTGCCAGTAGTATAGGTGAAGCCGGCAATGGCTACACCTTC. Protein product: CASSIGEAGNGYTF.

CDR3: CASSESSGNYNEQFF. The CDR3 DNA follows: TGTGCCAGCAGTGAATCTAGCGGGAATTACAATGAGCAGTTCTTC. This chain connects TRBV2 to TRBJ2-1; 9 nucleotides line up with TRBD2. Germline values: CDR1 SNHLY, CDR2 FYNNEI. V lost 2 bases and J lost 4; bases outside the gene matches: 3. The CDR3 has 15 residues.